This T cell receptor beta chain was profiled in a study of post-analysis software for immune sequencing data. Looking at the study overall: Included courses were relapsing-remitting and secondary progressive multiple sclerosis; progressive-relapsing multiple sclerosis was also included. Study results and limitations: Those with multiple sclerosis, the patient group, showed significantly lower normalized Chao1 diversity than controls. Co-batched samples clustered tightly together by F measure.

Unique molecular identifiers were carried by the TCR beta cDNA libraries. Some 500,000 cDNA molecules were obtained from 1 to 10 million T cells. One entry per CDR3 protein results from TCRdb running MiXCR on the PCR reads. The sample holds about half a million distinct CDR3 sequences, around 36% seen once. Details on this clonotype: Its cognate antigen is unknown.

Sequencing input: blood. The TCR comes from a girl younger than 18 with multiple sclerosis.

The CDR3 is CSVVSDIYNEQFF. CDR3 sequence (DNA): TGCAGTGTAGTTAGCGATATCTACAATGAGCAGTTCTTC. The chain carries TRBV20-1 and TRBJ2-1, with D maybe TRBD2 (5 bases). This CDR3 is 13 amino acids long. Germline lookup yields CDR1 DFQATT and CDR2 SNEGSKA (reference sequence). V was cut by 7 bases and J by 3 bases, with 13 bases left in between.